A single sample gave rise to the 27 T cell receptor beta chains below, sequenced in a study of blood T cell repertoires in COVID-19. Repertoires were generated with immunoSEQ multiplex PCR, while TCRdb's copy carries only in-frame clones and drops some. This sample has approximately 300,000 clones; approximately 90% occur once, and the top ten carry more than 6%. The sample comprised peripheral blood. These receptors were collected from a woman in her 30s with COVID-19, enrolled during active disease.

This clone has just one count. The J gene is TRBJ2-5, the V gene TRBV2; 7 nucleotides line up with TRBD2. Unmatched junction bases numbered 6, after V lost 4 bases and J lost 4 bases. Germline loops: CDR1 SNHLY, CDR2 FYNNEI. The CDR3 runs to 14 residues. The CDR3 loop is CASSVASGGETQYF. CDR3 coding DNA: TGTGCCAGCAGTGTGGCTAGCGGCGGAGAGACCCAGTACTTC.

This sequence joins TRBV6-5 and TRBJ1-4; 10 nucleotides match TRBD1. The V segment lost 6 bases and the J segment 8 bases; nucleotides outside the gene matches: 9. This CDR3 contains 15 residues. Germline CDR1 reads MNHEY; CDR2 reads SVGAGI. CDR3 DNA sequence: TGTGCCAGCAGAAAAGACAGGGGGCAGAGAGAAAAACTGTTTTTT. Translation gives CASRKDRGQREKLFF.

The chain couples TRBV7-8 to TRBJ2-1; 7 bases are shared with TRBD2. Losses at the gene ends were 1 base for V and 2 bases for J; bases not matched to a gene: 5. From germline, CDR1 is SGHVS and CDR2 FQNEAQ. This CDR3 contains 16 residues. This chain's CDR3 is CASSLGTSDAYNEQFF. The CDR3 DNA follows: TGTGCCAGCAGCTTAGGAACTAGCGACGCCTACAATGAGCAGTTCTTC. Based on the CDR3 plus reference TRBV7-8 and TRBJ2-1, the full variable domain is GAGVSQSPRYKVAKRGQDVALRCDPISGHVSLFWYQQALGQGPEFLTYFQNEAQLDKSGLPSDRFFAERPEGSVSTLKIQRTQQEDSAVYLCASSLGTSDAYNEQFFGPGTRLTVL.

The rearrangement uses TRBV25-1 and TRBJ2-7; TRBD2 agrees at 11 bases. This CDR3 region has 18 residues. Germline loops: CDR1 MGHDK, CDR2 SYGVNS. V shed 4 bases and J 0 bases; nucleotides not matched to a gene: 11. This chain's CDR3 is CASSAHSGRASSSYEQYF. The CDR3 DNA follows: TGTGCCAGCAGTGCACATAGCGGGAGGGCCTCCTCCTCCTACGAGCAGTACTTC.

This clone appeared a few times. The chain uses TRBV27 and TRBJ1-3; D might be TRBD1 (5 bases). There are 17 residues in the CDR3. The V end was cut by 5 bases, the J end by 0 bases, with 17 bases between. Germline CDR1 MNHEY, CDR2 SMNVEV (reference sequence). The DNA of the CDR3 is TGTGCCAGCAGTCCAGACTACCGGGGGTTCTCTGGAAACACCATATATTTT. Translating it yields CASSPDYRGFSGNTIYF.

The V and J genes are TRBV30 and TRBJ1-3; no definite D call. This CDR3 is built from 14 residues. The germline V gene has CDR1 GTSNPN and CDR2 SVGIG (reference sequence). The V gene lost 0 bases and the J gene lost 4 bases, with 10 bases spanning the gap. CDR3 sequence: CAWSVSLRGNTIYF. In DNA form, the CDR3 reads TGTGCCTGGAGTGTAAGCCTGAGGGGAAACACCATATATTTT.

The V and J genes are TRBV6-5 and TRBJ2-1; a weak D match, TRBD2 (6 bases). V was cut by 2 bases and J by 4 bases, with 6 bases left in between. Germline values: CDR1 MNHEY, CDR2 SVGAGI. The CDR3 is 13 amino acids. The CDR3 DNA reads TGTGCCAGCAGTTACGGGACTTACAATGAGCAGTTCTTC. Translated, it gives CASSYGTYNEQFF.

This clone was found once. This chain joins TRBV5-6 and TRBJ1-2; TRBD1 matches at 8 bases. Germline loops: CDR1 SGHDT, CDR2 YYEEEE. Losses at the gene ends were 2 bases for V and 4 bases for J; bases not matched to a gene: 16. This CDR3 has 18 residues. CDR3 sequence: CASSLGTGQGGVSYGYTF. CDR3 nucleotides: TGTGCCAGCAGCTTAGGTACTGGACAGGGTGGAGTTAGCTATGGCTACACCTTC.

The chain joins TRBV21-1 to TRBJ2-1; TRBD2 is taken as the D call from the table, unchecked against the DNA. TRBV21-1 is deemed a pseudogene. This CDR3 region has 21 residues. DNA for the CDR3: TGTGCCAGCAGCAACCCAACGGGTGCTAGCGGGAGTTTGCGGCACGCAGGGGGGCAGTTCTTC. This encodes CASSNPTGASGSLRHAGGQFF.

The chain has TRBV30 and TRBJ2-7; 9 positions match TRBD1. V was clipped by 0 bases and J by 3 bases; unmatched bases: 0. The CDR3 has 13 amino acids. Per the germline V gene, CDR1 is GTSNPN and CDR2 is SVGIG (reference sequence). CDR3 sequence reads: CAWSVGQGYEQYF. Written as DNA, the CDR3 is TGTGCCTGGAGTGTGGGACAGGGCTACGAGCAGTACTTC.

This clone was recorded a few times. The V gene is TRBV5-1, the J gene TRBJ2-5; 13 bases align to TRBD2. The CDR3 contains 15 residues. The germline V gene encodes CDR1 SGHRS and CDR2 YFSETQ. Trimming took 4 bases from V and 2 from J; bases not matched to a gene: 2. The CDR3 protein is CASSEGLAGQETQYF. CDR3 nucleotides: TGCGCCAGCAGCGAGGGACTAGCGGGGCAAGAGACCCAGTACTTC. The full variable domain, its missing parts supplied by reference TRBV5-1 and TRBJ2-5, is KAGVTQTPRYLIKTRGQQVTLSCSPISGHRSVSWYQQTPGQGLQFLFEYFSETQRNKGNFPGRFSGRQFSNSRSEMNVSTLELGDSALYLCASSEGLAGQETQYFGPGTRLLVL.

This chain joins TRBV28 and TRBJ2-7; 7 nucleotides line up with TRBD2. Losses at the gene ends were 2 bases for V and 2 bases for J; bases not matched to a gene: 3. The CDR3 runs 14 residues. Per the germline V gene, CDR1 is MDHEN and CDR2 is SYDVKM. This CDR3 reads CASSLGLAAYEQYF. CDR3 coding DNA: TGTGCCAGCAGTTTAGGCCTAGCGGCCTACGAGCAGTACTTC. The full variable domain, with the rest looked up from reference TRBV28 and TRBJ2-7, is DVKVTQSSRYLVKRTGEKVFLECVQDMDHENMFWYRQDPGLGLRLIYFSYDVKMKEKGDIPEGYSVSREKKERFSLILESASTNQTSMYLCASSLGLAAYEQYFGPGTRLTVT.

Only one count was recorded for this clone. J is TRBJ2-7 and V is TRBV28; TRBD1 is a possible D gene (5 bases). V was pared by 4 bases and J by 5 bases, with 18 bases between. Germline CDR1 reads MDHEN; CDR2 reads SYDVKM. This CDR3 region has 15 residues. CDR3 protein: CASSSPRAGRHEQYF. In DNA form, the CDR3 reads TGTGCCAGCAGTTCCCCAAGGGCAGGGCGGCACGAGCAGTACTTC.

The chain links TRBV15 to TRBJ1-4, with 9 bases lining up with TRBD1. CDR3 size: 16 residues. CDR1 and CDR2 (germline): LNHNV, YYDKDF (reference sequence). The V segment lost 1 base and the J segment 8 bases; nucleotides outside the gene matches: 8. CDR3 coding DNA: TGTGCCACCAGCAGAGGAGGGACAGGGACGGGCGAAAAACTGTTTTTT. Translation: CATSRGGTGTGEKLFF.

The V and J genes are TRBV12-3 or TRBV12-4 and TRBJ1-2, with 8 bases identical to TRBD1. The length of the CDR3 is 13 residues. J lost 3 bases, V lost 6 bases, and 3 bases had no gene match. The CDR3 protein is CASRPTGDYGYTF. The DNA for the CDR3 is TGTGCCAGCAGACCGACAGGGGACTATGGCTACACCTTC.

The chain carries TRBV28 and TRBJ2-2; no clear D. The germline V and J ends were trimmed by 2 bases and 3 bases, with 7 bases remaining between them. CDR3 length: 14 residues. Germline V gives CDR1 MDHEN, CDR2 SYDVKM. The CDR3: CASSLGPYTGELFF. In nucleotides, the CDR3 is TGTGCCAGCAGTTTAGGGCCATACACCGGGGAGCTGTTTTTT.

This clone was observed once. The J gene is TRBJ2-3, the V gene TRBV29-1; 11 bases agree with TRBD2. The germline gives CDR1 SQVTM, CDR2 ANQGSEA. This CDR3 has 15 residues. V lost 4 bases, J lost 1 base, and 4 bases stayed unmatched. This CDR3 is CSVASGRPGTDTQYF. The CDR3 nucleotides read TGCAGCGTTGCTAGCGGGAGGCCTGGCACAGATACGCAGTATTTT.

CDR3 nucleotide sequence: TGTGCCAGCAGCCAAGGGGGGGGACTAGGAGTCACCGGGGAGCTGTTTTTT. It yields the protein CASSQGGGLGVTGELFF. The chain joins TRBV3-1 (or the pseudogene TRBV3-2) to TRBJ2-2, with 8 bases identical to TRBD2. The CDR3 contains 17 residues. Germline V lookup: CDR1 LGHDT, CDR2 YNNKEL (reference sequence). V lost 1 base to trimming and J lost 4 bases; unmatched junction nucleotides: 8.

The chain's CDR3 is CASSTLTEPDTEAFF. The CDR3 nucleotides are TGTGCCAGCAGTACGCTGACAGAACCCGACACTGAAGCTTTCTTT. J is TRBJ1-1 and V is TRBV28, with a weak D call TRBD1 (5 bases). This CDR3 comprises 15 residues. CDR1 is MDHEN and CDR2 is SYDVKM in the germline V gene. Trimming cost V 5 bases and J 3 bases, with 16 bases left between them.

The rearrangement uses TRBV9 and TRBJ2-5; the match to TRBD2 covers 10 bases. The length of the CDR3 is 15 residues. V was clipped by 3 bases and J by 5 bases; unmatched bases: 7. Germline loops: CDR1 SGDLS, CDR2 YYNGEE. This chain's CDR3 is CASSALTSGSETQYF. CDR3 DNA: TGTGCCAGCAGCGCACTGACTAGCGGGTCTGAGACCCAGTACTTC.

The gene calls are TRBV9 and TRBJ2-2, with TRBD1 identical over 7 bases. Germline CDR1 SGDLS, CDR2 YYNGEE. This CDR3 has 16 amino acids. The V gene end was trimmed by 4 bases and the J gene end by 5 bases; junction bases not matched to a gene: 11. Written as DNA, the CDR3 is TGTGCCAGCAGCAGAGATCGACAGGGAGCGACCGGGGAGCTGTTTTTT. Translation gives CASSRDRQGATGELFF.

V usage is TRBV7-3 and J usage is TRBJ1-6, with D possibly TRBD1 on 5 matching bases. Deletions cut 0 bases from V and 12 bases from J, with 9 bases between. CDR3 size: 13 residues. In germline, CDR1 is SGHTA, CDR2 FQGTGA. The CDR3 nucleotides are TGTGCCAGCAGCTTAACGGGGGGGAGACCCCTCCACTTT. This gives the protein CASSLTGGRPLHF.

About this clone itself: This sample includes further DNA sequences coding for the same CDR3. The CDR3 reads CASSPGTGSSYNEQFF. CDR3 in DNA: TGCGCCAGCAGCCCCGGGACAGGGAGCTCCTACAATGAGCAGTTCTTC. V is TRBV5-1 and J is TRBJ2-1; 9 bases map to TRBD1. Germline V gene data show CDR1 as SGHRS and CDR2 as YFSETQ. CDR3 length: 16 amino acids. Trimming removed 4 bases from V and 0 bases from J; junction bases left unmatched: 5.

The V gene is TRBV7-9, the J gene TRBJ1-2; D is unresolved. Trimming pared 3 bases from V and 7 bases from J, leaving 12 bases between. The CDR3 runs to 13 residues. Germline V gene data show CDR1 as SEHNR and CDR2 as FQNEAQ (reference sequence). As DNA, the CDR3 is TGTGCCAGCAGCTTTGGAGGGTTGGGTGGCTACACCTTC. Residues: CASSFGGLGGYTF.

This clone was picked up one time. The chain joins TRBV9 to TRBJ2-3; tentative D call: TRBD2 (6 bases). The CDR3 consists of 16 residues. Trimming shortened V by 0 bases and J by 2 bases, and 13 bases separated the two germline ends. Germline lookup yields CDR1 SGDLS and CDR2 YYNGEE. CDR3: CASSVVAGLNTDTQYF. In nucleotides, the CDR3 is TGTGCCAGCAGCGTAGTTGCGGGACTTAACACAGATACGCAGTATTTT. The whole variable domain, remainder taken from reference TRBV9 and TRBJ2-3, is DSGVTQTPKHLITATGQRVTLRCSPRSGDLSVYWYQQSLDQGLQFLIQYYNGEERAKGNILERFSAQQFPDLHSELNLSSLELGDSALYFCASSVVAGLNTDTQYFGPGTRLTVL.

The CDR3 sequence is CASSVGGRVGNTIYF. CDR3 bases: TGTGCCAGCAGCGTAGGAGGCAGGGTCGGAAACACCATATATTTT. The chain links TRBV9 to TRBJ1-3; TRBD1 might be the D (5 bases). Trimming stripped 0 bases from V and 4 bases from J, with 11 bases between. Germline V gene sequence: CDR1 SGDLS, CDR2 YYNGEE. CDR3 length: 15 residues.

This clone was counted only a few times. The V call is TRBV19, the J call TRBJ2-1, with D uncertain. Deletions cut 1 base from V and 9 bases from J, with 10 bases between. The CDR3 contains 13 residues. Germline lookup yields CDR1 LNHDA and CDR2 SQIVND (reference sequence). CDR3: CASSIGPAGEQFF. The CDR3 DNA sequence: TGTGCCAGTAGTATAGGACCAGCAGGTGAGCAGTTCTTC. The full variable domain, its missing parts supplied by reference TRBV19 and TRBJ2-1, is DGGITQSPKYLFRKEGQNVTLSCEQNLNHDAMYWYRQDPGQGLRLIYYSQIVNDFQKGDIAEGYSVSREKKESFPLTVTSAQKNPTAFYLCASSIGPAGEQFFGPGTRLTVL.